The 26 T cell receptor beta chains below come from one sample, sequenced in a study of identical twins. TCRdb fed the 5' RACE reads into MiXCR, producing one record per CDR3 protein. The data contain around 500,000 distinct CDR3 sequences, 13% to 15% of them singletons. These data also featured in a second study, about yellow fever vaccine responses in identical twins.

Input material: CD4+ T cells sorted from blood. All receptors come from a young woman in good health.

This clonotype occurred a few times. The gene calls are TRBV15 and TRBJ2-7, with D unclear. The CDR3 is 15 residues long. Germline V CDR1 and CDR2: LNHNV, YYDKDF (reference sequence). The germline V and J ends were trimmed by 1 base and 2 bases, with 12 bases remaining between them. The CDR3 DNA sequence: TGTGCCACCAGCAGAGGGGCAGATACAGCCTACGAGCAGTACTTC. It translates to CATSRGADTAYEQYF.

The V and J genes are TRBV11-3 and TRBJ2-7; 8 nucleotides match TRBD2. V gave up 5 bases and J gave up 6 bases; unmatched junction bases: 9. The CDR3 contains 14 residues. In germline, CDR1 is SGHNT, CDR2 YENEEA. The CDR3 DNA is TGTGCCAGCAGCCCCGGACTAGCTGCTACCGAGCAGTACTTC. Translated: CASSPGLAATEQYF.

The chain uses TRBV29-1 and TRBJ1-4, with D uncertain. Germline loops: CDR1 SQVTM, CDR2 ANQGSEA. V lost 4 bases to trimming and J lost 3 bases, with 6 bases between them. This CDR3 comprises 12 residues. As DNA, the CDR3 is TGCAGCGTTGTGTCAGCTAATGAAAAACTGTTTTTT. Amino acid sequence: CSVVSANEKLFF.

This clonotype was counted at least ten times. V usage is TRBV12-3 or TRBV12-4 and J usage is TRBJ2-2; D gene unclear. The V end was cut by 6 bases, the J end by 3 bases, with 8 bases between. CDR3 size: 13 residues. CDR3 region: CASRKGDTGELFF. For the CDR3, the DNA is TGTGCCAGCAGGAAGGGCGACACCGGGGAGCTGTTTTTT.

This chain connects TRBV19 to TRBJ2-1, with TRBD1 identical over 12 bases. Germline-derived CDR1 and CDR2 are LNHDA and SQIVND (reference sequence). The ends lost 3 bases at V and 9 bases at J; junction bases unmatched: 6. CDR3 length equals 15 residues. The CDR3 spells CASSIRGQGAPEQFF. CDR3 sequence (DNA): TGTGCCAGTAGTATTAGGGGACAGGGGGCTCCTGAGCAGTTCTTC.

This clonotype has a handful of counts. The chain joins TRBV5-6 to TRBJ2-1; weak D call: TRBD1 (6 bases). Trimming shortened V by 3 bases and J by 6 bases, and 10 bases separated the two germline ends. Germline V gene data show CDR1 as SGHDT and CDR2 as YYEEEE. CDR3 size: 13 residues. CDR3 DNA: TGTGCCAGCAGCTGGACAGCTCGCAATGAGCAGTTCTTC. Its translation is CASSWTARNEQFF.

Regarding this clonotype: The junction and the germline gene differ at one end; a read error may be behind it. This chain links TRBV20-1 with TRBJ2-5; 10 bases line up with TRBD2. The CDR3 extends over 16 amino acids. Germline-derived CDR1 and CDR2 are DFQATT and SNEGSKA (reference sequence). CDR3 sequence reads: CCAQYSGGAGLETQYF. The CDR3 DNA is TGCTGTGCCCAATACAGCGGGGGGGCCGGTCTGGAGACCCAGTACTTC.

The chain joins TRBV29-1 to TRBJ2-3; 8 bases map to TRBD1. The germline gives CDR1 SQVTM, CDR2 ANQGSEA. Trimming removed 5 bases from V and 0 bases from J; junction bases left unmatched: 13. The CDR3 totals 17 residues. The CDR3 is CSVQGHQRTGSTDTQYF. In DNA form, the CDR3 reads TGCAGCGTTCAGGGCCATCAAAGGACAGGGAGCACAGATACGCAGTATTTT.

This clonotype was seen ten or more times. The V gene is TRBV6-1, the J gene TRBJ2-7; the match to TRBD2 covers 7 bases. V trimming: 6 bases; J trimming: 2 bases; junction bases outside the gene matches: 4. CDR1 is MNHNS and CDR2 is SASEGT in the germline V gene. This CDR3 has 13 residues. The CDR3 spells CASRWRETYEQYF. The DNA of the CDR3 is TGTGCCAGCAGGTGGCGGGAGACCTACGAGCAGTACTTC.

The chain uses TRBV7-9 and TRBJ2-3; 9 bases line up with TRBD1. Germline-derived CDR1 and CDR2 are SEHNR and FQNEAQ (reference sequence). V lost 5 bases to trimming and J lost 2 bases; unmatched junction nucleotides: 8. The CDR3 runs to 16 residues. The CDR3 nucleotides read TGTGCCAGCAGCCGACCCGGGACAGGGTCCACAGATACGCAGTATTTT. As protein: CASSRPGTGSTDTQYF.

This clonotype was observed many times. The rearrangement links TRBV7-6 to TRBJ2-3; D is ambiguous. Germline V gene sequence: CDR1 SGHVS, CDR2 FNYEAQ. The CDR3 length is 17 residues. V lost 5 bases and J lost 1, with 19 bases in between. This CDR3 is CASSPRLSGSRTDTQYF. Here the CDR3 DNA reads TGTGCCAGCAGCCCCAGGTTGTCCGGGTCCCGCACAGATACGCAGTATTTT.

In this sample, this clonotype turned up many times. The V gene is TRBV7-2, the J gene TRBJ2-1, with TRBD2 identical over 11 bases. The CDR3 is made up of 17 amino acids. Germline V gene sequence: CDR1 SGHTA, CDR2 FQGNSA. The J segment lost 4 bases and the V segment lost 5 bases, leaving 10 bases of the junction unmatched. The CDR3 spells CASSLYPRTSGYNEQFF. The CDR3 DNA reads as TGTGCCAGCAGCCTCTACCCGCGGACTAGCGGGTACAATGAGCAGTTCTTC.

The CDR3 sequence: CASSPVAGQFYEQYF. The CDR3 DNA follows: TGTGCCAGCAGCCCGGTGGCGGGGCAGTTCTACGAGCAGTACTTC. V and J are TRBV6-1 and TRBJ2-7, with D maybe TRBD2 (6 bases). Trimming cost V 6 bases and J 3 bases, with 18 bases left between them. The germline V gene encodes CDR1 MNHNS and CDR2 SASEGT. There are 15 residues in the CDR3.

V is TRBV7-9 and J is TRBJ2-7; possibly TRBD2 for D (5 bases). CDR3 length equals 11 residues. V dropped 8 bases and J dropped 6 bases, with 11 bases sitting between them. CDR1 is SEHNR, CDR2 FQNEAQ, per germline (reference sequence). The CDR3 region has the DNA TGTGCCAGCGGCGGGCGGTTCGAGCAGTACTTC. Its protein product is CASGGRFEQYF.

This clonotype was seen at least ten times. This chain joins TRBV5-5 and TRBJ2-3; possibly TRBD1 for D (5 bases). The V end was cut by 5 bases, the J end by 1 base, with 20 bases between. There are 17 residues in the CDR3. CDR1 and CDR2 from the germline V gene are SGHKS and YYEKEE (reference sequence). CDR3 sequence: CASRQQGVRSGTDTQYF. The CDR3 coding sequence is TGTGCCAGCAGGCAACAAGGGGTACGGTCGGGCACAGATACGCAGTATTTT. The complete variable domain, with remaining parts taken from reference TRBV5-5 and TRBJ2-3, reads DAGVTQSPTHLIKTRGQQVTLRCSPISGHKSVSWYQQVLGQGPQFIFQYYEKEERGRGNFPDRFSARQFPNYSSELNVNALLLGDSALYLCASRQQGVRSGTDTQYFGPGTRLTVL.

This rearrangement joins TRBV29-1 to TRBJ1-2; D possibly corresponds to TRBD1 (5 bases). Germline V gene lookup returns CDR1 SQVTM and CDR2 ANQGSEA. This CDR3 region has 12 residues. Trimming left V 3 bases short and J 7 bases short, with 12 bases between. The CDR3 bases are TGCAGCGTTGATGGAGGGGTCGGTGGCTACACCTTC. Protein product: CSVDGGVGGYTF. The full variable domain, completed using reference TRBV29-1 and TRBJ1-2, is SAVISQKPSRDICQRGTSLTIQCQVDSQVTMMFWYRQQPGQSLTLIATANQGSEATYESGFVIDKFPISRPNLTFSTLTVSNMSPEDSSIYLCSVDGGVGGYTFGSGTRLTVV.

This clonotype was picked up many times. The chain links TRBV7-9 to TRBJ2-1; D not certain. The CDR3 has 9 amino acids. Germline V gene data show CDR1 as SEHNR and CDR2 as FQNEAQ (reference sequence). V was trimmed by 5 bases and J by 7 bases, leaving 0 bases between them. The CDR3 DNA reads TGTGCCAGCAGCAATGAGCAGTTCTTC. Translation: CASSNEQFF. The full variable domain, with the rest looked up from reference TRBV7-9 and TRBJ2-1, is DTGVSQNPRHKITKRGQNVTFRCDPISEHNRLYWYRQTLGQGPEFLTYFQNEAQLEKSRLLSDRFSAERPKGSFSTLEIQRTEQGDSAMYLCASSNEQFFGPGTRLTVL.

The chain carries TRBV9 and TRBJ1-5; D remains ambiguous. The CDR3 spans 14 residues. V gave up 4 bases and J gave up 5 bases, with 13 bases separating them. Germline V gives CDR1 SGDLS, CDR2 YYNGEE. In nucleotides, the CDR3 is TGTGCCAGCAGCAAGGATGTCGGGCATCAGCCCCAGCATTTT. It encodes CASSKDVGHQPQHF.

Only a few counts were recorded for this clonotype. The V gene is TRBV2, the J gene TRBJ2-1; 9 bases are a match to TRBD2. CDR3 length: 15 residues. The trim removed 2 bases at V and 3 bases at J, leaving 2 bases unmatched. CDR1 SNHLY and CDR2 FYNNEI come from the germline V gene. DNA of the CDR3: TGTGCCAGCAGTGAAACTAGCGGGTACTACAATGAGCAGTTCTTC. Protein: CASSETSGYYNEQFF.

V gene TRBV7-2 combines with J gene TRBJ2-3; D assignment may be TRBD1 or TRBD2 (6 bases each). Germline CDR1 reads SGHTA; CDR2 reads FQGNSA. The CDR3 length is 16 residues. Trimming took 4 bases from V and 1 from J, leaving 15 bases between them. DNA of the CDR3: TGTGCCAGCAGCTCCACCCCTAGGGGGGGCACAGATACGCAGTATTTT. It translates to CASSSTPRGGTDTQYF.

This clonotype was detected many times. The chain recombines TRBV12-5 with TRBJ2-1; D unclear. Looked up from germline, CDR1 is LGHNT and CDR2 is FRNRAP. V was shortened by 6 bases and J by 2 bases, with 14 bases between the two germline ends. There are 15 residues in the CDR3. The CDR3 DNA is TGTGCTAGTGGGTCATCCGGAGCAGCCTACAATGAGCAGTTCTTC. Its protein is CASGSSGAAYNEQFF.

The table lists this clonotype with a few counts. The chain couples TRBV10-3 to TRBJ2-1; TRBD2 is a possible D gene (6 bases). Germline lookup yields CDR1 ENHRY and CDR2 SYGVKD. Trimming left V 4 bases short and J 6 bases short, with 13 bases between. This CDR3 region has 14 residues. The CDR3 bases are TGTGCCATCAGTGTAGTGGGGGACTCCAATGAGCAGTTCTTC. This translates into CAISVVGDSNEQFF.

The rearrangement links TRBV11-2 to TRBJ2-5; weak D call: TRBD2 (5 bases). The CDR3 runs 13 residues. Trimming stripped 0 bases from V and 9 bases from J, with 11 bases between. Germline CDR1 is SGHAT and CDR2 is FQNNGV. DNA of the CDR3: TGTGCCAGCAGCTTAGACCCCAACGGGGCCCAGTACTTC. It codes for CASSLDPNGAQYF. The whole variable domain, filled in from reference TRBV11-2 and TRBJ2-5, reads EAGVAQSPRYKIIEKRQSVAFWCNPISGHATLYWYQQILGQGPKLLIQFQNNGVVDDSQLPKDRFSAERLKGVDSTLKIQPAKLEDSAVYLCASSLDPNGAQYFGPGTRLLVL.

The chain combines TRBV28 with TRBJ2-3; D may be TRBD1 (5 bases). The V gene's germline CDR1 is MDHEN and CDR2 SYDVKM. This CDR3 is built from 13 residues. Trimming removed 7 bases from V and 1 base from J, with 9 bases in between. CDR3 sequence reads: CASKGLGTDTQYF. The DNA of the CDR3 is TGTGCCAGCAAGGGGCTTGGCACAGATACGCAGTATTTT.

This chain links TRBV12-3 or TRBV12-4 with TRBJ1-1; no firm D call. Trimming left V 7 bases short and J 1 base short, with 13 bases between. The CDR3 sequence is 14 residues long. The CDR3 region has the DNA TGTGCCAGCACCCCTCAAGGAGCGAACACTGAAGCTTTCTTT. Its protein product is CASTPQGANTEAFF.

This clonotype was observed a few times. The J gene is TRBJ2-7, the V gene TRBV25-1, with D perhaps TRBD1 (5 bases). The germline gives CDR1 MGHDK, CDR2 SYGVNS. The CDR3 has 13 residues. Trimming took off 8 bases at V and 3 bases at J, with 14 bases between the two ends. CDR3 sequence reads: CASGRVENYEQYF. The CDR3 region has the DNA TGTGCCAGCGGCAGGGTAGAAAACTACGAGCAGTACTTC.